Listed below are T cell receptor beta chains from one sample, sequenced in a study of identical twins. TCRdb independently ran MiXCR on the 5' RACE reads; one entry per CDR3 protein. The repertoire holds some 900,000 distinct CDR3 sequences, with approximately 13% as singletons. These data were likewise used in another study, on yellow fever vaccine responses in identical twins.

Source material: PBMCs. Receptors were obtained from a woman under 30 in good health. Each CDR3 is given with its conserved first and last residue. The order of the fields is CDR3 protein, V gene, clone size. Some rows mark clone size as missing; the rest say once, few, many or name a class of expanded clone.

CSAPDLRETQYF,TRBV20-1,NA
CASSFGNPYNEQFF,TRBV5-6,NA
CASSLSGLTEAFF,TRBV3-1,few
CASRKSGANSPLHF,TRBV12-3/TRBV12-4,few
CASSLGTGKSIARETQYF,TRBV12-3/TRBV12-4,NA
CASSFATELELNYGYTF,TRBV28,few
CASSRTGSSGNTIYF,TRBV5-1,many
CASSYGRRGDEQFF,TRBV27,many
CASSLGRGLLRTDTQYF,TRBV7-2,few
CSARDLQGEGETQYF,TRBV20-1,few
CASSVPLEGGYSYNEQFF,TRBV2,many